The 22 T cell receptor beta chains reported below all come from one sample, sequenced in a study of T-cell memory formation after mild COVID-19. TCRdb called the 5' RACE reads again in MiXCR, with one record for every CDR3 protein. The sample includes fewer than 450,000 distinct CDR3 sequences, 20% to 25% of them seen just once. The sequenced sample was PBMCs or a T cell subset sorted from them (not recorded which). The receptor source for this set is an adult woman who had mild COVID-19 (a few samples of this study predate the infection). Cell type and time point are not known.

This clonotype has ten or more counts. This chain joins TRBV25-1 and TRBJ2-5; 8 bases are shared with TRBD2. The CDR3 totals 15 residues. Trimming at V came to 1 base and at J to 3 bases, leaving 4 bases not matched to a gene. Germline loops: CDR1 MGHDK, CDR2 SYGVNS. Here the CDR3 reads CASSEFTSGEETQYF. Here the CDR3 DNA reads TGTGCCAGCAGTGAATTTACTAGCGGAGAAGAGACCCAGTACTTC.

The rearrangement joins TRBV7-9 to TRBJ2-4; TRBD1 matches at 7 bases. This CDR3 contains 16 residues. V was clipped by 0 bases and J by 4 bases; unmatched bases: 6. The germline V gene has CDR1 SEHNR and CDR2 FQNEAQ (reference sequence). CDR3 DNA sequence: TGTGCCAGCAGCTTAGCAACCTCGGGACAGAAAAACATTCAGTACTTC. It is translated as CASSLATSGQKNIQYF.

This clonotype was counted ten times or more. This sequence joins TRBV6-1 and TRBJ2-7; no clear D gene. The CDR3 is made up of 11 amino acids. Trimming removed 8 bases from V and 3 bases from J, with 8 bases in between. Germline V CDR1 and CDR2: MNHNS, SASEGT. As DNA, the CDR3 is TGTGCCAGCCGGGCTGTCTACGAGCAGTACTTC. Its protein is CASRAVYEQYF.

This clonotype was seen more than once but under ten times. V and J are TRBV9 and TRBJ2-2, with 15 positions matching TRBD2. Germline lookup yields CDR1 SGDLS and CDR2 YYNGEE. The length of the CDR3 is 16 residues. Unmatched junction bases numbered 4, after V lost 4 bases and J lost 6 bases. The CDR3 sequence: CASSLRTSGGAGELFF. In DNA form, the CDR3 reads TGTGCCAGCAGCCTTCGGACTAGCGGGGGGGCCGGGGAGCTGTTTTTT.

This clonotype showed up many times. This chain uses TRBV9 with TRBJ2-5; no clear D. The CDR3 loop spans 13 amino acids. Germline assignment: CDR1 SGDLS and CDR2 YYNGEE. V dropped 2 bases and J dropped 1 base, with 6 bases sitting between them. The CDR3 loop reads CASSVYSQETQYF. The CDR3 DNA is TGTGCCAGCAGCGTCTACAGCCAAGAGACCCAGTACTTC.

The sample holds a few counts of this clonotype. The V call is TRBV5-1, the J call TRBJ2-2, with unresolved D. This CDR3 is 15 amino acids long. Germline lookup yields CDR1 SGHRS and CDR2 YFSETQ. The V end was cut by 4 bases, the J end by 4 bases, with 14 bases between. The CDR3 DNA follows: TGCGCCAGCAGCCCGACAACGGACGTCACCGGGGAGCTGTTTTTT. Protein product: CASSPTTDVTGELFF.

V gene TRBV7-8 combines with J gene TRBJ1-1, with D unclear. Looked up from germline, CDR1 is SGHVS and CDR2 is FQNEAQ. This CDR3 is 13 amino acids long. Deletions cut 1 base from V and 10 bases from J, with 13 bases between. The CDR3: CASSLGVGLSAFF. CDR3 nucleotide sequence: TGTGCCAGCAGCTTAGGGGTAGGCCTTTCAGCTTTCTTT.

A few counts support this clonotype. The chain employs TRBV4-1 and TRBJ2-5; TRBD1 or TRBD2 may be the D gene (6 bases each). Germline assignment: CDR1 MGHRA and CDR2 YSYEKL. V was shortened by 4 bases and J by 5 bases, with 20 bases between the two germline ends. The CDR3 covers 16 residues. In DNA, the CDR3 is TGCGCCAGCAGCCGAGAGATACGGGGGCCTCCGGAGACCCAGTACTTC. Translated, it gives CASSREIRGPPETQYF.

In this sample, this clonotype turned up a few times. The chain is built from TRBV6-5 and TRBJ1-5, with D maybe TRBD1 (6 bases). This CDR3 is 12 amino acids long. Germline CDR1 reads MNHEY; CDR2 reads SVGAGI. V dropped 6 bases and J dropped 10 bases, with 13 bases sitting between them. Written as DNA, the CDR3 is TGTGCCAGCAGGGGCCGGGGGCAACCCCAGCATTTT. It translates to CASRGRGQPQHF.

The chain has TRBV13 and TRBJ2-7; D gene uncertain. V was trimmed by 5 bases and J by 0 bases, leaving 11 bases between them. The CDR3 is made up of 14 amino acids. Germline lookup yields CDR1 PRHDT and CDR2 FYEKMQ (reference sequence). The CDR3 spells CASSSSTASYEQYF. Written as DNA, the CDR3 is TGTGCCAGCAGCAGCTCGACGGCCTCCTACGAGCAGTACTTC. Drawing the rest from reference TRBV13 and TRBJ2-7, the complete variable domain is AAGVIQSPRHLIKEKRETATLKCYPIPRHDTVYWYQQGPGQDPQFLISFYEKMQSDKGSIPDRFSAQQFSDYHSELNMSSLELGDSALYFCASSSSTASYEQYFGPGTRLTVT.

This chain uses TRBV7-8 with TRBJ2-7; 9 bases line up with TRBD2. V gave up 0 bases and J gave up 5 bases; unmatched junction bases: 2. The germline CDR1 and CDR2 sequences are SGHVS and FQNEAQ. The CDR3 spans 14 residues. CDR3 loop: CASSLAGLADEQYF. The CDR3 nucleotides are TGTGCCAGCAGCTTAGCGGGACTAGCCGACGAGCAGTACTTC.

The V call is TRBV20-1, the J call TRBJ2-3; D is unclear. This CDR3 is 11 amino acids long. Trimming took 6 bases from V and 6 from J, leaving 10 bases between them. Looked up from germline, CDR1 is DFQATT and CDR2 is SNEGSKA (reference sequence). The CDR3 coding sequence is TGCAGTGCCCCTATCGTGGATACGCAGTATTTT. This codes for CSAPIVDTQYF.

The V and J genes are TRBV5-1 and TRBJ1-1; 7 bases fit TRBD1. The V gene's germline CDR1 is SGHRS and CDR2 YFSETQ. V gave up 0 bases and J gave up 5 bases; unmatched junction bases: 10. This CDR3 contains 16 residues. The CDR3 nucleotides are TGCGCCAGCAGCTTGGCTTCTCCAGGGGGGAGGACTGAAGCTTTCTTT. This sequence encodes CASSLASPGGRTEAFF.

This clonotype was observed a few times. The CDR3 loop is CASSLEGFLDGFF. DNA for the CDR3: TGTGCCAGCAGCTTAGAGGGGTTCCTGGATGGATTCTTC. This sequence joins TRBV7-9 and TRBJ2-1; D is perhaps TRBD1 (5 bases). Trimming took off 1 base at V and 16 bases at J, with 17 bases between the two ends. The CDR3 sequence is 13 residues long. Looked up from germline, CDR1 is SEHNR and CDR2 is FQNEAQ (reference sequence).

A few counts support this clonotype. This chain uses TRBV25-1 with TRBJ1-1; D ambiguous. The V gene lost 2 bases and the J gene lost 5 bases, with 18 bases spanning the gap. The CDR3 has 16 residues. Germline-derived CDR1 and CDR2 are MGHDK and SYGVNS. CDR3 protein: CASSEVTRSWETEAFF. The CDR3 bases are TGTGCCAGCAGTGAAGTTACTCGTTCTTGGGAGACTGAAGCTTTCTTT.

The gene calls are TRBV11-3 and TRBJ2-1, with 14 positions matching TRBD2. CDR1 and CDR2 (germline): SGHNT, YENEEA. The CDR3 runs to 16 residues. V dropped 5 bases and J dropped 8; count of bases not matched to a gene: 8. CDR3 protein: CASSPQTSGGAHEQFF. The CDR3 nucleotides are TGTGCCAGCAGCCCCCAGACTAGCGGGGGGGCTCATGAGCAGTTCTTC.

This rearrangement joins TRBV4-2 to TRBJ2-1, with 9 bases identical to TRBD2. The trim removed 6 bases at V and 7 bases at J, leaving 19 bases unmatched. Germline V gives CDR1 LGHNA, CDR2 YNFKEQ. The CDR3 has 18 residues. The CDR3 nucleotides read TGTGCCAGCAGTTTCATAGGTGGTGGCGGGAGGGCCGGAAATGAGCAGTTCTTC. Translating gives CASSFIGGGGRAGNEQFF.

J is TRBJ1-1 and V is TRBV6-5, with a weak D call TRBD1 (6 bases). This CDR3 has 15 residues. V lost 2 bases and J 0 bases, leaving 10 bases between the germline ends. CDR1 MNHEY and CDR2 SVGAGI come from the germline V gene. This chain's CDR3 is CASSYEAGVNTEAFF. The DNA for the CDR3 is TGTGCCAGCAGTTACGAGGCAGGGGTGAACACTGAAGCTTTCTTT.

J is TRBJ2-7 and V is TRBV5-1; possibly TRBD2 for D (6 bases). Trimming pared 0 bases from V and 3 bases from J, leaving 13 bases between. CDR1 and CDR2 (germline): SGHRS, YFSETQ. The CDR3 totals 15 residues. In nucleotides, the CDR3 is TGCGCCAGCAGCTTGGCGGGAGATCACTTCTACGAGCAGTACTTC. Translating gives CASSLAGDHFYEQYF.

The chain has TRBV9 and TRBJ1-1; D is uncertain. The length of the CDR3 is 11 residues. Deletions cut 7 bases from V and 11 bases from J, with 15 bases between. The germline V gene encodes CDR1 SGDLS and CDR2 YYNGEE. The CDR3 coding sequence is TGTGCCAGCGCCCTCGGGATGGGGGCTTTCTTT. Residues: CASALGMGAFF.

This chain joins TRBV9 and TRBJ2-1; 13 bases line up with TRBD2. V was pared by 7 bases and J by 4 bases, with 14 bases of the junction left unmatched. Germline V gene sequence: CDR1 SGDLS, CDR2 YYNGEE. This CDR3 region has 18 residues. CDR3 in amino acids: CASGIGTSGTVSYNEQFF. Written as DNA, the CDR3 is TGTGCCAGCGGGATCGGGACTAGCGGGACGGTGAGTTACAATGAGCAGTTCTTC.

The CDR3 DNA follows: TGCAGTGTAACAGGGAACACTGAAGCTTTCTTT. It encodes CSVTGNTEAFF. V and J are TRBV20-1 and TRBJ1-1, with D possibly TRBD1 on 5 matching bases. V lost 7 bases to trimming and J lost 1 base, with 7 bases between them. Germline V lookup: CDR1 DFQATT, CDR2 SNEGSKA (reference sequence). The CDR3 is 11 amino acids.